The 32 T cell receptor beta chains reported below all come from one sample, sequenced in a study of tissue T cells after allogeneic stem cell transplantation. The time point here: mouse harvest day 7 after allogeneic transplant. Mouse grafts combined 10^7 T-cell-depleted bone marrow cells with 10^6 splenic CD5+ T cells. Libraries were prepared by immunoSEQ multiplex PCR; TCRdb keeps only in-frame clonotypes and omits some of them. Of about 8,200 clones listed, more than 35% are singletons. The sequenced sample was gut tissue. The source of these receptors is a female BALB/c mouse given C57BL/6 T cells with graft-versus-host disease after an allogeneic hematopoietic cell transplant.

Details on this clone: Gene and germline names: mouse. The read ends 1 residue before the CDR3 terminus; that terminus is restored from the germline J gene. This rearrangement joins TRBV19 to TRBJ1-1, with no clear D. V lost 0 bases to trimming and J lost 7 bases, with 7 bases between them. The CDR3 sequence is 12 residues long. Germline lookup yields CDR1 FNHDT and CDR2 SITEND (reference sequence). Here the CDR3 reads CASSIGQLEVFF. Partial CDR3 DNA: TGTGCCAGCAGTATAGGGCAATTAGAAGTCTTC.

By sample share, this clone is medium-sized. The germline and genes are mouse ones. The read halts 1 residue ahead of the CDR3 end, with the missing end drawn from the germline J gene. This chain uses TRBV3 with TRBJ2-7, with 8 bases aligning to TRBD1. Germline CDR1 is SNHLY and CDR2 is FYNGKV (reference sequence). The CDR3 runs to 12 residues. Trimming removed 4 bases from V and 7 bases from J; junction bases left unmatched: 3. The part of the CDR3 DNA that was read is TGTGCCAGCAGCTCCGACAGGGGAGAACAGTAC. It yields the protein CASSSDRGEQY. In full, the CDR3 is CASSSDRGEQYF.

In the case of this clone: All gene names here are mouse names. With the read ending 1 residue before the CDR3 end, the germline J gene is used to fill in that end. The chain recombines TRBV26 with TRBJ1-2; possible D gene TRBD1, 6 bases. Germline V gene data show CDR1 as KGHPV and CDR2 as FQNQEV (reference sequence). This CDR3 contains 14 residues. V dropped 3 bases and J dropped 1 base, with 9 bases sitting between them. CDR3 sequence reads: CASSLGTKNSDYTF. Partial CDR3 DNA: TGTGCCAGCAGTCTTGGGACAAAAAACTCCGACTACACC.

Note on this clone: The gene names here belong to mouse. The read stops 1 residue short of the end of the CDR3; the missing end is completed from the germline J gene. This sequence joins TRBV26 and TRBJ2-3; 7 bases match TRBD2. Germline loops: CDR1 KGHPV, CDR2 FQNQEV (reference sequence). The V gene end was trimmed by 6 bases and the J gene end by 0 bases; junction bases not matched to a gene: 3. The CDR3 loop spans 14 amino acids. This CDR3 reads CASRDWTSAETLYF. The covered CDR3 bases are TGTGCCAGCAGGGACTGGACTAGTGCAGAAACGCTGTAT.

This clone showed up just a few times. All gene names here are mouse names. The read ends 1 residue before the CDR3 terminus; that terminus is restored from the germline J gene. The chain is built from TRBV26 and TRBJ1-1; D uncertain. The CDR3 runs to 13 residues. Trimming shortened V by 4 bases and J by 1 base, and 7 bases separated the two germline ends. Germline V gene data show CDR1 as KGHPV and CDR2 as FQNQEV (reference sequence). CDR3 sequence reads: CASSPGGNTEVFF. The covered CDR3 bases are TGTGCCAGCAGTCCGGGAGGGAACACAGAAGTCTTC.

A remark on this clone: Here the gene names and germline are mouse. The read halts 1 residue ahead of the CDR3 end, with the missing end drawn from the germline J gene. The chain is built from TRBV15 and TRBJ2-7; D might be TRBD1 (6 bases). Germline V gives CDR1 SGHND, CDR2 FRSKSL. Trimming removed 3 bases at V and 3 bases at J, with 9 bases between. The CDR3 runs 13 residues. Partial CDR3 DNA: TGTGCCAGCAGTTTCCGGGACAACTATGAACAGTAC. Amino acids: CASSFRDNYEQY. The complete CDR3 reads CASSFRDNYEQYF.

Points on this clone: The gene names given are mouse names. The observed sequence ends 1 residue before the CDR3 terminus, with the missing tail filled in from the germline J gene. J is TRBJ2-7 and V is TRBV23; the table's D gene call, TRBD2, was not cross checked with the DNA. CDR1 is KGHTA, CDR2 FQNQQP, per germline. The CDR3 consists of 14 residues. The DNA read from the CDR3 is TGCTCCAGCAGTCCCGGGACTGGGGGGGTTGAACAGTAC. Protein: CSSSPGTGGVEQY. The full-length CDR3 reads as CSSSPGTGGVEQYF.

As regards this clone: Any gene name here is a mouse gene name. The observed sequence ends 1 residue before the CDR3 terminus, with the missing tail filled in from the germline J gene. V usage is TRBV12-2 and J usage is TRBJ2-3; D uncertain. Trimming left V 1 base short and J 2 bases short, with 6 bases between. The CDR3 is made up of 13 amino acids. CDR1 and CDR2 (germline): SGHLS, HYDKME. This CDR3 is CASSLQPAETLYF. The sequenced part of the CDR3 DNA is TGTGCCAGCTCTCTACAACCTGCAGAAACGCTGTAT.

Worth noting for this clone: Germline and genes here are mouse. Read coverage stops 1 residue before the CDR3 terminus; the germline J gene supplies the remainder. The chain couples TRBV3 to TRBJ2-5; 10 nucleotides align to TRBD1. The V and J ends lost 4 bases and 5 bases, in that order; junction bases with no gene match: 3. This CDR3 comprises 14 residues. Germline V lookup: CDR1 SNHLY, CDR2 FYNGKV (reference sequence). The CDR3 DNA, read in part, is TGTGCCAGCAGCTCGACAGGGGGCGCAGACACCCAGTAC. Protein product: CASSSTGGADTQY. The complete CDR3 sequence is CASSSTGGADTQYF.

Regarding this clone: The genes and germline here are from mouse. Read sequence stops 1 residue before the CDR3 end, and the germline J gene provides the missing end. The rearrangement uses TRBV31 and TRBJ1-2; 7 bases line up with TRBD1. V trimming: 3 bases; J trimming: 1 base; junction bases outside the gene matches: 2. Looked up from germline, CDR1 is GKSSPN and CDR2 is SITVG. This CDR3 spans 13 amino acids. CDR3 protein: CAWRGDRNSDYTF. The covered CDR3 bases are TGTGCCTGGAGAGGGGACAGAAACTCCGACTACACC.

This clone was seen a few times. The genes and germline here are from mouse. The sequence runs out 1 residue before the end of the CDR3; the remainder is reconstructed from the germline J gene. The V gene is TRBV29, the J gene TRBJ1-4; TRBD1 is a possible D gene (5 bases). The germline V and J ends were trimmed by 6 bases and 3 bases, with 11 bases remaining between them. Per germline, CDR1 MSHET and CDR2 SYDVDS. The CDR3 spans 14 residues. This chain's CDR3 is CASSPGGANERLFF. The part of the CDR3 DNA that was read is TGTGCTAGCAGCCCCGGGGGAGCCAACGAAAGATTATTT.

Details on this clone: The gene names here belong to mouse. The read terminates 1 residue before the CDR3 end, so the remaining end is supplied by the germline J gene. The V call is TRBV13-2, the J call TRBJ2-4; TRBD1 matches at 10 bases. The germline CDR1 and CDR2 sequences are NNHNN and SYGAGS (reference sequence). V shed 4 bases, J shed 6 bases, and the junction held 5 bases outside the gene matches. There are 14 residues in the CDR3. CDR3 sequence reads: CASGQRDRGNTLYF. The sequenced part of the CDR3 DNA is TGTGCCAGCGGTCAACGGGACAGGGGTAACACCTTGTAC.

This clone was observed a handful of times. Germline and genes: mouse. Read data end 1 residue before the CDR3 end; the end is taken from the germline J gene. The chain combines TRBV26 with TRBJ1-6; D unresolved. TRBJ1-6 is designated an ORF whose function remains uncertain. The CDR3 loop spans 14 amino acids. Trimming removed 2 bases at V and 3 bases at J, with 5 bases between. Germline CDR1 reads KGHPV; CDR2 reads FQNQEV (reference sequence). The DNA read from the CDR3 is TGTGCCAGCAGTCTGCATCACTATAATTCGCCCCTCTAC. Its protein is CASSLHHYNSPLY. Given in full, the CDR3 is CASSLHHYNSPLYF.

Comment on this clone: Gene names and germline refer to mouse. Incomplete CDR3 DNA: TGTGCCAGCAGCTTAAGGGGGTCGGGTGCAGAAACGCTGTAT. Protein sequence: CASSLRGSGAETLY. The whole CDR3 is CASSLRGSGAETLYF. The chain employs TRBV3 and TRBJ2-3; D perhaps matches TRBD1 (6 bases). The read is 1 residue too short to cover the CDR3 end, so that end is filled in from the germline J gene. The germline CDR1 and CDR2 sequences are SNHLY and FYNGKV (reference sequence). V was pared by 2 bases and J by 1 base, with 10 bases between. This CDR3 comprises 15 residues.

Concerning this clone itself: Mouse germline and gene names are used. Partial CDR3 DNA: TGTGCAAGCAGCTCCCCTGGGGGGGCATACACCTTGTAC. This encodes CASSSPGGAYTLY. In full, the CDR3 reads CASSSPGGAYTLYF. The chain joins TRBV16 to TRBJ2-4; 10 bases line up with TRBD2. The read finishes 1 residue shy of the CDR3 end, and the germline J gene is used to complete it. J was trimmed by 7 bases and V by 4 bases; bases with no gene match: 5. The germline gives CDR1 SGHSA, CDR2 FRNQAP. This CDR3 is built from 14 residues.

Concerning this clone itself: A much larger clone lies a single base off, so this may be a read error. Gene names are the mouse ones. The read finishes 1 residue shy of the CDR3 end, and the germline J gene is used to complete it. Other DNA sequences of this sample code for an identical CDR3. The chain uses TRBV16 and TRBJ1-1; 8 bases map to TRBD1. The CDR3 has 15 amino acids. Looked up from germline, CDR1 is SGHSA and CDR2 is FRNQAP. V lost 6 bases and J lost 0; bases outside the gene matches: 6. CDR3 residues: CASSSNRGKNTEVFF. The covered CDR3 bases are TGTGCAAGCAGTTCTAACAGGGGGAAGAACACAGAAGTCTTC.

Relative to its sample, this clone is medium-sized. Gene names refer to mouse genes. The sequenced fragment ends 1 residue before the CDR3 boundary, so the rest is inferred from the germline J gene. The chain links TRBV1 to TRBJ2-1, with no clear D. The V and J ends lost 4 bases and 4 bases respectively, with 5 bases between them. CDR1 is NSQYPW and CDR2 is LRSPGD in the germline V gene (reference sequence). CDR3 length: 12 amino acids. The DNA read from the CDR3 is TGCACCTGCAGTGTCTCATATGCTGAGCAGTTC. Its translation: CTCSVSYAEQF. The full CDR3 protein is CTCSVSYAEQFF.

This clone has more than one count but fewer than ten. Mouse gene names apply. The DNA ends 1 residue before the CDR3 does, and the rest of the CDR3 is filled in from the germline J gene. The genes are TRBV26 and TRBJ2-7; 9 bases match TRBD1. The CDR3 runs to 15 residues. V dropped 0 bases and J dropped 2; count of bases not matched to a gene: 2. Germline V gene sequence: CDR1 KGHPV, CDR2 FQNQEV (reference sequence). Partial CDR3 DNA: TGTGCCAGCAGTCTGTCGGGACAGGGAACCTATGAACAGTAC. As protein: CASSLSGQGTYEQY. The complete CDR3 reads CASSLSGQGTYEQYF.

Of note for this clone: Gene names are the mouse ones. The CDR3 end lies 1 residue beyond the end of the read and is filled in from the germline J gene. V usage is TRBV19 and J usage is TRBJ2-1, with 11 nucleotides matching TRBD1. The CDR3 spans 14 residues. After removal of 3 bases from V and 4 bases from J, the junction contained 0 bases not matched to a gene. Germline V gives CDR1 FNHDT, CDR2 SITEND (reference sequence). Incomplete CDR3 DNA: TGTGCCAGCAGTAGGGACAGGGGGTATGCTGAGCAGTTC. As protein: CASSRDRGYAEQF. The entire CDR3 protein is CASSRDRGYAEQFF.

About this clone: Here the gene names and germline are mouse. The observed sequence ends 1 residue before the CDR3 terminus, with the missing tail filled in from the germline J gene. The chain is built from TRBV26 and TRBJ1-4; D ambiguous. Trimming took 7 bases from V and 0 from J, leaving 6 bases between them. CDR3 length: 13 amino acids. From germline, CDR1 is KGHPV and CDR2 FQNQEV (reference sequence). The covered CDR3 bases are TGTGCCAGCACCATCCTTTCCAACGAAAGATTATTT. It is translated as CASTILSNERLF. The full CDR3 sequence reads CASTILSNERLFF.

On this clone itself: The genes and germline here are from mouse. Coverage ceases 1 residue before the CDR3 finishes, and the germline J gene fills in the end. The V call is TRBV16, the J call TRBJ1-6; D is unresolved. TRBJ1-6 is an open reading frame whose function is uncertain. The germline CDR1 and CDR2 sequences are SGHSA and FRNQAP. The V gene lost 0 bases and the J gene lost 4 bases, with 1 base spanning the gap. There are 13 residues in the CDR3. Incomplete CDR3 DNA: TGTGCAAGCAGCTTAGAGTATAATTCGCCCCTCTAC. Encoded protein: CASSLEYNSPLY. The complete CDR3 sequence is CASSLEYNSPLYF.

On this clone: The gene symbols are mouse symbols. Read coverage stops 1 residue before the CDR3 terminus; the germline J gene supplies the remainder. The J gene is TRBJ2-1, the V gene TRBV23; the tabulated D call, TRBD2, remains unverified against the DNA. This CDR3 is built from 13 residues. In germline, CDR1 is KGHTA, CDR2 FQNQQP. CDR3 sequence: CSSSQLYYAEQFF. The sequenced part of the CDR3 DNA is TGCTCCAGCAGTCAACTGTACTATGCTGAGCAGTTC.

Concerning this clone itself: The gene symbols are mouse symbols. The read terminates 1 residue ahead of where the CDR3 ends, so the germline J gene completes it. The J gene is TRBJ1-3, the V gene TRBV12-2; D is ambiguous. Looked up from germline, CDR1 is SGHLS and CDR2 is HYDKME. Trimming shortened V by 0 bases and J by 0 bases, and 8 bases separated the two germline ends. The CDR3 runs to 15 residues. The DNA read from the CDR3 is TGTGCCAGCTCTCTCGACCCCCTTTCTGGAAATACGCTCTAT. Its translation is CASSLDPLSGNTLY. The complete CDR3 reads CASSLDPLSGNTLYF.

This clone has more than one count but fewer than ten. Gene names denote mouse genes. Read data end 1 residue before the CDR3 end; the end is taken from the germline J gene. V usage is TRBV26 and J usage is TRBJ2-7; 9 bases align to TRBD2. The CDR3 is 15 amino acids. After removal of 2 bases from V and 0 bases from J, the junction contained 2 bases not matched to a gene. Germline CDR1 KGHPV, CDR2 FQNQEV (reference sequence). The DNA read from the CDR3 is TGTGCCAGCAGTCTGGACTGGGGGTCCTCCTATGAACAGTAC. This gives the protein CASSLDWGSSYEQY. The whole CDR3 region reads CASSLDWGSSYEQYF. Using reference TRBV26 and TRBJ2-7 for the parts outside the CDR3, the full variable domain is NSKVIQTPRYLVKGQGQKAKMRCIPEKGHPVVFWYQQNKNNEFKFLINFQNQEVLQQIDMTEKRFSAECPSNSPCSLEIQSSEAGDSALYLCASSLDWGSSYEQYFGPGTRLTVL.

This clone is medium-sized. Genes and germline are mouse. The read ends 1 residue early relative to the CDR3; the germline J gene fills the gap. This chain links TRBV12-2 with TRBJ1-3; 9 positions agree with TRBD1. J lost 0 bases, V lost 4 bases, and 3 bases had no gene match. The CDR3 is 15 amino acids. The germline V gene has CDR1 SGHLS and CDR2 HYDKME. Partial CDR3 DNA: TGTGCCAGCTCACGACAGGGGGATTCTGGAAATACGCTCTAT. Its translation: CASSRQGDSGNTLY. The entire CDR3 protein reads CASSRQGDSGNTLYF.

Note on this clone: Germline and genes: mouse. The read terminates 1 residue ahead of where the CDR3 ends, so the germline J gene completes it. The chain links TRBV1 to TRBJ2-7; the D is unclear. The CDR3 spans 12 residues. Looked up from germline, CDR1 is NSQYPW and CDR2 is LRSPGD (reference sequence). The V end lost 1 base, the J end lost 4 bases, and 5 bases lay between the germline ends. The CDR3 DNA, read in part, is TGCACCTGCAGTGCAGGACAATATGAACAGTAC. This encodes CTCSAGQYEQY. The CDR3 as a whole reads CTCSAGQYEQYF.

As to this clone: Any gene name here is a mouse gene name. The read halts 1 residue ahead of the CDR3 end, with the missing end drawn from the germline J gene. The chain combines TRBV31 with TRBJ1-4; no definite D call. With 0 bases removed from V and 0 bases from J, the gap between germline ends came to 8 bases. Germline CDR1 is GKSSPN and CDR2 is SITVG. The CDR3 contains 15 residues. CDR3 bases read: TGTGCCTGGAGTCTAAGGCAAATTTCCAACGAAAGATTATTT. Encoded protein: CAWSLRQISNERLF. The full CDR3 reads CAWSLRQISNERLFF.

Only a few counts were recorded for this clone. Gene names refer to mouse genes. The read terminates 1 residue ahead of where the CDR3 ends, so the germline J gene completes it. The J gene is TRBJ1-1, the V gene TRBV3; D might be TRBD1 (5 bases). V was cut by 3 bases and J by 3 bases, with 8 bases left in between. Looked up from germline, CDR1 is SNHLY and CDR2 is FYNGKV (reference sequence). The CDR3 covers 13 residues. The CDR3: CASSFRVDTEVFF. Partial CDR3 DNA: TGTGCCAGCAGCTTCAGGGTGGACACAGAAGTCTTC.

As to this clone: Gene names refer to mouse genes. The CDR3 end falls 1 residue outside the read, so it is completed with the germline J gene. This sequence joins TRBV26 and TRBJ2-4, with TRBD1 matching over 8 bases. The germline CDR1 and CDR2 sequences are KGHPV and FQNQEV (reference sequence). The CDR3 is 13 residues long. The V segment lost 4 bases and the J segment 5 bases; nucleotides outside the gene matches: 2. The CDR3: CASSPQGGNTLYF. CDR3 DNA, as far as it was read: TGTGCCAGCAGTCCACAGGGGGGAAACACCTTGTAC.

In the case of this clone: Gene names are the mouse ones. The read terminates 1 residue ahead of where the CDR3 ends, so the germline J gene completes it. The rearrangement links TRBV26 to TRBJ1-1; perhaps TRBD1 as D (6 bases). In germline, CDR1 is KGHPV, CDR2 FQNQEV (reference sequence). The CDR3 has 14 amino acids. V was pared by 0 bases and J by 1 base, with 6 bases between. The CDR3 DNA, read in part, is TGTGCCAGCAGTCTGTCGACAGGAAACACAGAAGTCTTC. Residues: CASSLSTGNTEVF. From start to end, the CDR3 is CASSLSTGNTEVFF. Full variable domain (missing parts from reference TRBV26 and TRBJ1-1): NSKVIQTPRYLVKGQGQKAKMRCIPEKGHPVVFWYQQNKNNEFKFLINFQNQEVLQQIDMTEKRFSAECPSNSPCSLEIQSSEAGDSALYLCASSLSTGNTEVFFGKGTRLTVV.

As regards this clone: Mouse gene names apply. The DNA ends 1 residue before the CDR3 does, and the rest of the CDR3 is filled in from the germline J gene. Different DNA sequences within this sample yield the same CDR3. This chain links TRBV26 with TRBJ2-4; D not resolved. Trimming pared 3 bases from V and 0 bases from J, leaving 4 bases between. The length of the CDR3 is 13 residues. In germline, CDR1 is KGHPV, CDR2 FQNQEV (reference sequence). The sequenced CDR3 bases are TGTGCCAGCAGTCTAGGTAGTCAAAACACCTTGTAC. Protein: CASSLGSQNTLY. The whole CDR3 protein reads CASSLGSQNTLYF.

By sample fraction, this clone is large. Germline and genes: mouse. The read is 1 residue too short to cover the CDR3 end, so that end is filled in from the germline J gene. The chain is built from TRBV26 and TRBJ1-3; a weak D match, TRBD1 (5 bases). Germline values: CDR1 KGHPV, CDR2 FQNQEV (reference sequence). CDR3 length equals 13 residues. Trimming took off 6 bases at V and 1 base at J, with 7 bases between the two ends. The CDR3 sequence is CASSGQSGNTLYF. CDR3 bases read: TGTGCCAGCAGCGGACAATCTGGAAATACGCTCTAT.